The 17 T cell receptor beta chains in this list originate from one sample, sequenced in a study of blood T cell repertoires in COVID-19. The data were produced by immunoSEQ multiplex PCR, yet TCRdb's version contains in-frame clones alone and is incomplete. Of around 170,000 clones in the sample, over 80% were seen once. Sequenced material: peripheral blood. The source of these receptors is a man between 65 and 85 years old who had recovered from COVID-19.

V gene TRBV10-1 combines with J gene TRBJ2-3, with D possibly being TRBD2 (5 bases). Germline loops: CDR1 WNHNN, CDR2 SYGVQD (reference sequence). CDR3 length equals 13 residues. V lost 6 bases and J 10 bases, leaving 17 bases between the germline ends. The CDR3 is CASSRGQESSQYF. Here the CDR3 DNA reads TGCGCCAGCAGCCGAGGGCAGGAGTCTTCGCAGTATTTT.

The chain has TRBV6-5 and TRBJ1-2; 8 nucleotides match TRBD1. CDR3 length: 13 residues. The germline V gene encodes CDR1 MNHEY and CDR2 SVGAGI. Trimming at V came to 6 bases and at J to 2 bases, leaving 2 bases not matched to a gene. The CDR3: CASRRDRNYGYTF. The CDR3 region has the DNA TGTGCCAGCAGGAGGGACAGGAACTATGGCTACACCTTC.

The count of this clone is one. This sequence joins TRBV3-1 (or the pseudogene TRBV3-2) and TRBJ1-1; weak D call: TRBD1 (6 bases). The germline V gene has CDR1 LGHDT and CDR2 YNNKEL (reference sequence). The germline V and J ends were trimmed by 4 bases and 4 bases, with 16 bases remaining between them. The CDR3 loop spans 15 amino acids. The CDR3 loop reads CASSRTTGSGTEAFF. The CDR3 coding sequence is TGTGCCAGCAGCCGTACCACAGGGTCTGGCACTGAAGCTTTCTTT.

V usage is TRBV10-3 and J usage is TRBJ2-1; a weak D match, TRBD2 (6 bases). The CDR3 spans 14 residues. Germline V CDR1 and CDR2: ENHRY, SYGVKD. V shed 3 bases and J shed 9 bases, with 15 bases lying between them. The CDR3 DNA reads TGTGCCATCAGTGACCGGGAGTCTAATAGTGAGCAGTTCTTC. Translated: CAISDRESNSEQFF.

The rearrangement links TRBV12-5 to TRBJ2-3; D is possibly TRBD2 (6 bases). The CDR3 covers 16 residues. The ends were cut back, 6 bases at V and 0 bases at J, with 16 bases in the middle. From germline, CDR1 is LGHNT and CDR2 FRNRAP. CDR3 sequence reads: CASGSGELLSTDTQYF. CDR3 coding DNA: TGTGCTAGTGGCTCGGGGGAGCTCCTTAGCACAGATACGCAGTATTTT.

This clone appeared once. V usage is TRBV7-8 and J usage is TRBJ1-5; D is unclear. Germline CDR1 is SGHVS and CDR2 is FQNEAQ. V lost 3 bases to trimming and J lost 0 bases, with 15 bases between them. The length of the CDR3 is 17 residues. The CDR3 sequence is CASSFALEEYSNQPQHF. DNA for the CDR3: TGTGCCAGCAGCTTTGCCCTAGAGGAGTATAGCAATCAGCCCCAGCATTTT.

The chain is built from TRBV2 and TRBJ2-7; 9 positions match TRBD1. CDR1 is SNHLY, CDR2 FYNNEI, per germline. The ends lost 2 bases at V and 5 bases at J; junction bases unmatched: 7. This CDR3 has 15 residues. CDR3 in DNA: TGTGCCAGCAGTGAAAGGACAGGGGCGGGCGACGAGCAGTACTTC. Translation gives CASSERTGAGDEQYF.

The chain recombines TRBV2 with TRBJ2-5; TRBD2 matches at 9 bases. This CDR3 region has 16 residues. J gave up 7 bases and V 0 bases, and 9 bases lay outside the gene matches. The germline gives CDR1 SNHLY, CDR2 FYNNEI. DNA for the CDR3: TGTGCCAGCAGTGAAGCTAGCGGGAGCTTAGTCGGGACCCAGTACTTC. Its protein is CASSEASGSLVGTQYF.

The chain combines TRBV27 with TRBJ1-4; a weak D match, TRBD1 (6 bases). CDR3 length equals 13 residues. CDR1 is MNHEY, CDR2 SMNVEV, per germline (reference sequence). V lost 4 bases to trimming and J lost 7 bases, with 10 bases between them. The CDR3 nucleotides read TGTGCCAGCAGTTCTAGGGGGGGTGAAAAACTGTTTTTT. Protein: CASSSRGGEKLFF.

This chain links TRBV29-1 with TRBJ2-7; 9 bases align to TRBD1. V lost 7 bases and J lost 5; bases outside the gene matches: 6. CDR3 size: 12 residues. Per the germline V gene, CDR1 is SQVTM and CDR2 is ANQGSEA. The CDR3 DNA reads TGCAGCGGTGGGACAGGGCAGGACGAGCAGTACTTC. Protein: CSGGTGQDEQYF.

V is TRBV6-5 and J is TRBJ1-5; D is uncertain. Trimming took 0 bases from V and 3 from J, leaving 12 bases between them. Per the germline V gene, CDR1 is MNHEY and CDR2 is SVGAGI. The CDR3 length is 16 residues. The CDR3 sequence: CASSYSYRGDNQPQHF. For the CDR3, the DNA is TGTGCCAGCAGTTACTCCTACCGGGGTGACAATCAGCCCCAGCATTTT.

The chain carries TRBV14 and TRBJ1-6; 7 bases match TRBD1. V shed 1 base, J shed 8 bases, and the junction held 2 bases outside the gene matches. Germline V lookup: CDR1 SGHDN, CDR2 FVKESK. The CDR3 runs to 14 residues. CDR3 nucleotides: TGTGCCAGCAGCCAAGGACAGGGTTATTCACCCCTCCACTTT. This codes for CASSQGQGYSPLHF.

The gene calls are TRBV11-3 and TRBJ1-6; no clear D gene. Per the germline V gene, CDR1 is SGHNT and CDR2 is YENEEA. CDR3 length: 13 amino acids. V lost 0 bases and J 7 bases, leaving 4 bases between the germline ends. Written as DNA, the CDR3 is TGTGCCAGCAGCTTAGACAGGAATTCACCCCTCCACTTT. This sequence encodes CASSLDRNSPLHF.

The chain couples TRBV28 to TRBJ2-4; TRBD2 matches at 8 bases. The V gene end was trimmed by 6 bases and the J gene end by 6 bases; junction bases not matched to a gene: 7. The CDR3 contains 14 residues. CDR1 is MDHEN and CDR2 is SYDVKM in the germline V gene. CDR3 region: CASSAGGRGNIQYF. CDR3 DNA: TGTGCCAGCAGCGCGGGGGGTAGGGGAAACATTCAGTACTTC.

The chain uses TRBV6-6 and TRBJ2-3, with D possibly matching TRBD2 (5 bases). The V end lost 2 bases, the J end lost 2 bases, and 8 bases lay between the germline ends. The germline V gene encodes CDR1 MNHNY and CDR2 SVGAGI (reference sequence). This CDR3 comprises 14 residues. The CDR3, as DNA: TGTGCCAGCAGTTACGAGGGATACACAGATACGCAGTATTTT. Amino acids: CASSYEGYTDTQYF.

This rearrangement joins TRBV3-1 (or the pseudogene TRBV3-2) to TRBJ2-7; D possibly corresponds to TRBD2 (6 bases). This CDR3 comprises 15 residues. CDR1 and CDR2 (germline): LGHDT, YNNKEL (reference sequence). V was pared by 1 base and J by 5 bases, with 15 bases between. The CDR3 sequence is CASSQGGLASHEQYF. The CDR3 DNA reads TGTGCCAGCAGCCAAGGGGGCCTAGCGAGCCACGAGCAGTACTTC.

The chain recombines TRBV5-6 with TRBJ2-7, with D unresolved. V lost 6 bases and J lost 0, with 4 bases in between. The CDR3 is 11 residues long. Germline V gene lookup returns CDR1 SGHDT and CDR2 YYEEEE. In DNA, the CDR3 is TGTGCCAGCACCAACTCCTACGAGCAGTACTTC. Translation gives CASTNSYEQYF.